This T cell receptor (beta chain) was captured by sequencing in a study of sequential checkpoint blockade in melanoma. Treatment noted: randomized to nivolumab then ipilimumab (arm A) or the reverse (arm B). TCRdb's table, derived via immunoSEQ multiplex PCR, lists solely in-frame clones and lacks some. The table records just under 20,000 clones, about 81% of them present only once. V shed 4 bases, J shed 2 bases, and the junction held 8 bases outside the gene matches. Germline V lookup: CDR1 SGHNT, CDR2 YYREEE (reference sequence). The CDR3 covers 15 residues. This specimen consisted of CD8+ T cells sorted from blood (inferred from file names), obtained from a patient given nivolumab and ipilimumab in sequence. The genes are TRBV5-4 and TRBJ1-1; TRBD1 matches 7 bases. This clonotype was sampled from a human donor with melanoma. CDR3 in amino acids: CASSLLDRSNTEAFF. For the CDR3, the DNA is TGTGCCAGCAGCCTACTGGACAGGAGTAACACTGAAGCTTTCTTT.